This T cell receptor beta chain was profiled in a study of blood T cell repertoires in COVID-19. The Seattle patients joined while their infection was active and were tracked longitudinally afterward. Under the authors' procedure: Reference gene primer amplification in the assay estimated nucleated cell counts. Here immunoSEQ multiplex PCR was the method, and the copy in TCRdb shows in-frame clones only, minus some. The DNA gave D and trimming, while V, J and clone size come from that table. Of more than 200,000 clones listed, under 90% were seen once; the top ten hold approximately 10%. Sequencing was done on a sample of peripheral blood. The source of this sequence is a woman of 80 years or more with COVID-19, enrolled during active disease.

The CDR3 region has the DNA TGTGCCAGCAGCCAAGCTCCAGCGGGGATTCAAGAGACCCAGTACTTC. The encoded protein is CASSQAPAGIQETQYF. The chain joins TRBV3-1 (or the pseudogene TRBV3-2) to TRBJ2-5; 7 bases are shared with TRBD2. V lost 1 base and J lost 2; bases outside the gene matches: 7. The CDR3 is 16 residues long. Germline V gives CDR1 LGHDT, CDR2 YNNKEL (reference sequence).